These 5 T cell receptor beta chains were all obtained from the same sample, sequenced in a study of OX40 agonist ivuxolimab in advanced cancers. Libraries were prepared by immunoSEQ multiplex PCR; TCRdb keeps only in-frame clonotypes and omits some of them. Of roughly 77,000 clones in the sample, roughly 90% are singletons; the top ten hold nearly 0.55%. The sample was CD4+ or CD8+ T cells sorted from blood, taken in a trial of the OX40 agonist ivuxolimab. The origin of the receptors is an adult with an advanced solid tumor such as melanoma, head and neck, liver or kidney cancer.

This chain uses TRBV7-9 with TRBJ1-1; no reliable D call. Trimming cost V 1 base and J 10 bases, with 19 bases left between them. The CDR3 contains 15 residues. Germline V gives CDR1 SEHNR, CDR2 FQNEAQ (reference sequence). CDR3 loop: CASSLDGVEILGAFF. CDR3 DNA: TGTGCCAGCAGCTTAGACGGGGTTGAGATCCTTGGAGCTTTCTTT.

This chain connects TRBV29-1 to TRBJ2-7, with D possibly matching TRBD1 (6 bases). Germline CDR1 and CDR2: SQVTM and ANQGSEA. V shed 1 base and J shed 2 bases, with 15 bases lying between them. The CDR3 runs 15 residues. CDR3 sequence (DNA): TGCAGCGTTGAAGGTCTGGGGGCGAAAGCCTACGAGCAGTACTTC. Translation: CSVEGLGAKAYEQYF.

Points on this clone: The sample contains more than one DNA sequence encoding this CDR3. This chain uses TRBV6-5 with TRBJ2-2; 8 positions agree with TRBD2. V lost 6 bases, J lost 9 bases, and 12 bases stayed unmatched. This CDR3 has 15 amino acids. Germline lookup yields CDR1 MNHEY and CDR2 SVGAGI. CDR3: CASSPPLAGQRELFF. In DNA form, the CDR3 reads TGTGCCAGCAGCCCCCCCTTAGCGGGGCAAAGGGAGCTGTTTTTT.

This chain joins TRBV9 and TRBJ2-7; D is undetermined. The germline V gene has CDR1 SGDLS and CDR2 YYNGEE. The CDR3 is 15 amino acids. The V gene lost 2 bases and the J gene lost 0 bases, with 12 bases spanning the gap. CDR3 bases: TGTGCCAGCAGCGTGACCAGCATAAGCTCCTACGAGCAGTACTTC. Its translation is CASSVTSISSYEQYF.

This clone has a handful of counts. This sequence joins TRBV5-6 and TRBJ2-7; D is possibly TRBD1 (5 bases). Trimming took off 0 bases at V and 4 bases at J, with 14 bases between the two ends. The CDR3 is 15 amino acids. Germline loops: CDR1 SGHDT, CDR2 YYEEEE. CDR3 in DNA: TGTGCCAGCAGCTTGGGGTATGTGGGGCTATACGAGCAGTACTTC. Translated: CASSLGYVGLYEQYF.